This T cell receptor beta chain appears in the sequencing data of a study of identical twins. A universal primer site was created by template switching, with the cDNA bearing unique molecular identifiers. TCRdb reprocessed the 5' RACE reads with MiXCR, giving one entry per CDR3 protein. The sample consists of 450,000 or so distinct CDR3 sequences, over 12% of them appearing once. General observations from the study: Among monozygotic twins, out-of-frame TCR alpha sharing exceeded what models predicted. Conclusions leaned on cross-sectional statistical analysis and did not track the same donors over time.

At least ten counts were recorded for this clonotype. No antigen is known for it. The V and J ends lost 5 bases and 0 bases, in that order; junction bases with no gene match: 5. The CDR3 has 17 residues. Germline V CDR1 and CDR2: SGHAT, FQNNGV. Another study also made use of these data, one on yellow fever vaccine responses in identical twins. From that report: Convergence reportedly seemed to mark part of the twins' vaccine T cell response, with personalization marking the rest.

Sequenced: CD4+ T cells sorted from blood. This receptor was identified in a woman aged 18 to 35 in good health. The V call is TRBV11-2, the J call TRBJ2-2; TRBD2 agrees at 11 bases. CDR3 in amino acids: CASSTGTSGSNTGELFF. The CDR3 bases are TGTGCCAGCAGCACAGGGACTAGCGGTTCGAACACCGGGGAGCTGTTTTTT.